This entry features one TCR beta chain sequence. The primer mix had 60 Vbeta and 13 Jbeta primers. Measured with immunoSEQ multiplex PCR; TCRdb has only the in-frame clones, and not every one. The table shows around 130,000 clones, with about 73% occurring only once. The data derive from a study of cytomegalovirus exposure and HLA in healthy donors. Germline CDR1 and CDR2: SGHDT and YYEEEE. The CDR3 runs 13 residues. The V gene end was trimmed by 4 bases and the J gene end by 4 bases; junction bases not matched to a gene: 3. This receptor was obtained from a woman aged 50 to 60 in good health and CMV-seropositive. Sample: PBMCs. This sequence joins TRBV5-6 and TRBJ2-5; TRBD2 agrees at 8 bases. The CDR3 here is CASSAGLAETQYF. CDR3 DNA sequence: TGTGCCAGCAGCGCCGGACTAGCAGAGACCCAGTACTTC.